This TCR beta chain came from a study of T cells in Graves' hyperthyroidism and ophthalmopathy (dated by TCRdb to about 2019). Regarding the study in general: Peripheral blood was sampled at the time of initial diagnosis, prior to any treatment. To identify distinguishing TCR V-J signatures, a discovery cohort of about 100 patients was used, comprising approximately 40 with Graves' ophthalmopathy and around 57 with stable Graves' hyperthyroidism. Whether ophthalmopathy could be predicted prospectively was tested in an independent validation cohort made up of under 20 hyperthyroidism patients plus 17 patients who later progressed to ophthalmopathy. The 100 or so discovery patients were randomly divided into training and test sets at a 7:3 ratio. In addition, the study compared T-cell repertoires in thyroid tissue and in blood from roughly 6 Graves' hyperthyroidism patients. After sampling, hyperthyroidism patients received methimazole starting at 30 mg daily, and ophthalmopathy patients received high-dose intravenous methylprednisolone. The paper reports TCR Vbeta CDR3 sequencing of over 120 peripheral blood samples: around 45 ophthalmopathy, over 70 hyperthyroidism and around 17 progressor patients. On the study overall, not on this receptor specifically: No statistical method was used to fix the sample size in advance, and group allocation was not hidden from the investigators. During validation, the model predicted progression to ophthalmopathy a median of approximately 6.5 months ahead of onset, with 70.59% sensitivity and roughly 75% specificity. Blood samples also contained most of the expanded thyroid clonotypes (frequency above 0.001), which suggests that blood repertoires may reflect thyroid immune responses. A 13 V-J signature model separated ophthalmopathy from stable hyperthyroidism, with approximately 87% sensitivity and roughly 84% specificity in cross-validation and 80%/75% in testing.

Stable Graves' hyperthyroidism was defined as no progression to ophthalmopathy during 18 months of follow-up. The hyperthyroidism patients were between 18 and 65 years old and newly diagnosed, with a disease duration of less than 2 months. Exclusion was applied to patients with uncontrolled infections, other autoimmune diseases, pregnancy or lactation. Clinical symptoms, serum thyroxine and TRAb, thyroid ultrasound, and orbital computed tomography formed the basis for the diagnoses. PBMCs were separated from roughly 9.6 ml of fresh peripheral blood using Ficoll-Paque density gradient centrifugation. Total RNA was extracted with Trizol reagent, and quality was checked on an Agilent 2100 Bioanalyzer. Only a few counts were recorded for this clonotype. Its antigen is not yet known. The record has no base qualities; no much larger clone is one base away. The TCR beta CDR3 regions were amplified from RNA transcripts. The first round of RT-PCR for the TCR CDR3 was performed with the HTBI primer set and the Qiagen OneStep RT-PCR kit. Libraries were constructed in a second round of multiplex PCR, after which size selection and purification were carried out. Paired-end sequencing of the libraries was performed with 100 bp reads on an Illumina HiSeq2000. The study's own analysis went as follows. Raw data were processed with SOAPnuke, discarding reads with adapters, uncalled bases, mean Phred below 15, or no exact constant-primer or identifier match. COPE v1.2.5 was used to merge high-quality paired reads, and clonotypes were defined as unique nucleotide sequences. Clonotypes were aligned to IMGT TRBV, TRBD and TRBJ reference segments using MiTCR v1.1. The analysis was restricted to V-J combinations with a frequency above 0.0001, which together covered 99.2% of the repertoires. The TCS score was defined as F50 (clonal expansion) divided by E x V (chaos), with BLOSUM62-based TCRdist calculated between CDR3 peptides within each V-J. Welch's t-statistics and random forest reduced 450 to 600 V-J features to some 14, which were used in a naive Bayes classifier (R e1071). TCRdb reprocessing: public reads trimmed at Q25 with fastp, clones called with MiXCR, in-frame beta chains kept. Every CDR3 protein is listed once, alongside the most common genes and DNA of its rows. The V and J calls follow TCRdb's processing rather than the paper's. The sample table shows 200,000 to 250,000 distinct CDR3 sequences, and around 19% are seen once. The biggest ten clones account for 44% of the sample.

Inclusive of the bounding cysteine and phenylalanine, the CDR3 is 13 residues long. Only the CDR3 part of the read is kept: 39 bases, read in frame from the first base. V was cut back by 0 bases and J by 8 bases, leaving a gap of 8 bases between them. From a lookup of the germline V gene, CDR1 and CDR2 are SGHDT and YYEEEE. This receptor was taken from a man aged 40-49 years with Graves' hyperthyroidism. Source material: blood. This chain is built from TRBV5-6 and TRBJ1-4, with a weak D call of TRBD1 (6 bases match). The CDR3 has the sequence CASSLGGAEKLFF. The bases read TGTGCCAGCAGCTTGGGGGGGGCAGAAAAACTGTTTTTT.